The 28 T cell receptor beta chains below all came from one sample that was sequenced in a study of blood T cell repertoires in COVID-19. Here immunoSEQ multiplex PCR was the method, and the copy in TCRdb shows in-frame clones only, minus some. The sample records some 210,000 clones, around 80% being singletons. Sequenced input: peripheral blood. These receptors all stem from a woman between 40 and 50 years old with acute or convalescent COVID-19.

The chain links TRBV25-1 to TRBJ1-5, with 10 nucleotides matching TRBD1. The germline gives CDR1 MGHDK, CDR2 SYGVNS. V gave up 6 bases and J gave up 5 bases; unmatched junction bases: 7. The CDR3 spans 15 residues. CDR3 nucleotides: TGTGCCAGCAGCCGGGACAGGGGAGCAGATCAGCCCCAGCATTTT. Protein product: CASSRDRGADQPQHF.

The table lists this clone with a count of one. The chain has TRBV7-2 and TRBJ1-4; D is undetermined. V was pared by 2 bases and J by 1 base, with 14 bases between. This CDR3 spans 17 amino acids. Per the germline V gene, CDR1 is SGHTA and CDR2 is FQGNSA. This CDR3 reads CASSLSYGKGTNEKLFF. The CDR3 bases are TGTGCCAGCAGCTTAAGTTACGGGAAGGGAACTAATGAAAAACTGTTTTTT.

The chain couples TRBV6-5 to TRBJ1-1; TRBD1 matches 9 bases. This CDR3 has 12 residues. CDR1 and CDR2 from the germline V gene are MNHEY and SVGAGI. Trimming removed 6 bases from V and 9 bases from J; junction bases left unmatched: 5. This CDR3 reads CASSRDRGKAFF. DNA of the CDR3: TGTGCCAGCAGCCGCGACAGGGGGAAAGCTTTCTTT.

The rearrangement links TRBV24-1 to TRBJ1-2; 8 bases map to TRBD1. V lost 4 bases, J lost 3 bases, and 6 bases stayed unmatched. The V gene's germline CDR1 is KGHDR and CDR2 SFDVKD. The CDR3 covers 15 residues. The CDR3 is CATSEATGVDYGYTF. The CDR3, as DNA: TGTGCCACCAGTGAGGCGACAGGGGTGGACTATGGCTACACCTTC.

The chain couples TRBV9 to TRBJ2-7; the D is unclear. CDR1 SGDLS and CDR2 YYNGEE come from the germline V gene. The CDR3 extends over 14 amino acids. Trimming shortened V by 0 bases and J by 3 bases, and 10 bases separated the two germline ends. The CDR3 reads CASSVVGANYEQYF. CDR3 nucleotide sequence: TGTGCCAGCAGCGTAGTGGGCGCAAACTACGAGCAGTACTTC.

V usage is TRBV25-1 and J usage is TRBJ2-5; TRBD1 might be the D (6 bases). CDR3 length: 10 amino acids. CDR1 MGHDK and CDR2 SYGVNS come from the germline V gene. Deletions cut 6 bases from V and 7 bases from J, with 6 bases between. The CDR3 region has the DNA TGTGCCAGCAGAGGGGGGACCCAGTACTTC. Its protein is CASRGGTQYF.

V usage is TRBV5-6 and J usage is TRBJ1-5; 7 nucleotides line up with TRBD1. Germline CDR1 and CDR2: SGHDT and YYEEEE. The trim removed 3 bases at V and 0 bases at J, leaving 6 bases unmatched. The CDR3 has 16 residues. In DNA, the CDR3 is TGTGCCAGCAGCTCCCGACAGGGTAATAGCAATCAGCCCCAGCATTTT. As protein: CASSSRQGNSNQPQHF.

The chain has TRBV5-1 and TRBJ1-2; 9 nucleotides line up with TRBD1. Germline V gene data show CDR1 as SGHRS and CDR2 as YFSETQ. V lost 6 bases and J lost 4; bases outside the gene matches: 7. CDR3 size: 14 residues. CDR3 sequence reads: CASTLTGGGYGYTF. The DNA of the CDR3 is TGCGCCAGCACTCTGACAGGGGGTGGCTATGGCTACACCTTC. The complete variable domain, with remaining parts taken from reference TRBV5-1 and TRBJ1-2, reads KAGVTQTPRYLIKTRGQQVTLSCSPISGHRSVSWYQQTPGQGLQFLFEYFSETQRNKGNFPGRFSGRQFSNSRSEMNVSTLELGDSALYLCASTLTGGGYGYTFGSGTRLTVV.

This clone was counted only a few times. J is TRBJ1-1 and V is TRBV11-2, with a tentative D call TRBD1 (6 bases). Germline V lookup: CDR1 SGHAT, CDR2 FQNNGV. This CDR3 contains 17 residues. V was clipped by 8 bases and J by 4 bases, with 26 bases between them. The CDR3 coding sequence is TGTGCCAGCCAAACACGGAATGGAACAGGGTCGGTCACTGAAGCTTTCTTT. This encodes CASQTRNGTGSVTEAFF.

The chain is built from TRBV12-2 and TRBJ2-1; whether TRBD2, the table's D call, matches the DNA was not checked. TRBV12-2 is recorded as a pseudogene. There are 16 residues in the CDR3. The DNA of the CDR3 is TGTGCAAGTCGCTGTCCCGGCGGGAGGTCCTACAATGAGCAGTTCTTC. Its protein is CASRCPGGRSYNEQFF.

The V call is TRBV9, the J call TRBJ1-1; D is unresolved. Germline CDR1 SGDLS, CDR2 YYNGEE. The length of the CDR3 is 14 residues. The V and J ends lost 4 bases and 4 bases respectively, with 14 bases between them. CDR3 DNA sequence: TGTGCCAGCAGCTCGTGGAGTGGGAGCACTGAAGCTTTCTTT. Amino acids: CASSSWSGSTEAFF.

The V call is TRBV18, the J call TRBJ2-1, with 8 bases lining up with TRBD2. Germline CDR1 and CDR2: KGHSH and LQKENI. The CDR3 runs to 18 residues. V dropped 3 bases and J dropped 4; count of bases not matched to a gene: 14. CDR3 bases: TGTGCCAGCTCACCCTACCGACTACAGCGGGAGATGTACAATGAGCAGTTCTTC. Translating it yields CASSPYRLQREMYNEQFF.

The chain uses TRBV5-1 and TRBJ1-4; 9 nucleotides align to TRBD1. This CDR3 comprises 14 residues. Germline V CDR1 and CDR2: SGHRS, YFSETQ. Trimming removed 7 bases from V and 5 bases from J; junction bases left unmatched: 6. The CDR3: CASAPTGGNEKLFF. The CDR3 DNA reads as TGCGCCAGCGCGCCGACAGGGGGGAATGAAAAACTGTTTTTT.

This clone has only one observation. Other nucleotide sequences in the sample specify the same CDR3. The chain has TRBV29-1 and TRBJ2-7, with D perhaps matching TRBD1 (5 bases). The CDR3 extends over 11 amino acids. V lost 2 bases and J 6 bases, leaving 8 bases between the germline ends. In germline, CDR1 is SQVTM, CDR2 ANQGSEA. The CDR3 nucleotides read TGCAGCGTTGAAAGGGGAAGCGAGCAGTACTTC. It translates to CSVERGSEQYF.

This clone was detected only once. The V gene is TRBV29-1, the J gene TRBJ2-1; 9 bases map to TRBD1. Germline trimming cut 6 bases from V and 6 bases from J; bases unmatched to any gene: 9. The CDR3 covers 14 residues. Germline V gives CDR1 SQVTM, CDR2 ANQGSEA. CDR3 protein: CSVGRTGVSNEQFF. The CDR3 region has the DNA TGCAGCGTGGGGAGGACAGGGGTTAGCAATGAGCAGTTCTTC.

V and J are TRBV6-5 and TRBJ1-4; D is undetermined. Trimming removed 0 bases from V and 7 bases from J, with 6 bases in between. The CDR3 is made up of 13 amino acids. CDR1 is MNHEY and CDR2 is SVGAGI in the germline V gene. The CDR3 nucleotides are TGTGCCAGCAGTTACTCGAGGCTTGAAAAACTGTTTTTT. Translated: CASSYSRLEKLFF.

This sequence joins TRBV11-2 and TRBJ1-2; possible D gene TRBD1, 5 bases. The CDR3 contains 14 residues. In germline, CDR1 is SGHAT, CDR2 FQNNGV. The germline V and J ends were trimmed by 1 base and 6 bases, with 12 bases remaining between them. CDR3 loop: CASSLVRQSDGYTF. CDR3 DNA sequence: TGTGCCAGCAGCTTAGTTCGACAGAGTGATGGCTACACCTTC.

The J gene is TRBJ1-1, the V gene TRBV5-1, with 7 bases fitting TRBD1. CDR1 and CDR2 (germline): SGHRS, YFSETQ. This CDR3 contains 14 residues. Germline trimming cut 4 bases from V and 6 bases from J; bases unmatched to any gene: 9. The CDR3 nucleotides are TGCGCCAGCAGCAGAGGACAGGAAATCCCTGAAGCTTTCTTT. This translates into CASSRGQEIPEAFF.

CDR3 coding DNA: TGCAGTGCTAGTCCGTCGGGGACTAGCGGGAGGGCCTTAGAGACCCAGTACTTC. This codes for CSASPSGTSGRALETQYF. The V gene is TRBV20-1, the J gene TRBJ2-5; TRBD2 aligns across 16 bases. From germline, CDR1 is DFQATT and CDR2 SNEGSKA (reference sequence). With 3 bases clipped from V and 4 bases from J, the junction kept 11 bases outside the gene matches. This CDR3 is 18 amino acids long.

The count of this clone is one. The chain carries TRBV11-2 and TRBJ2-7, with D possibly TRBD2 on 5 matching bases. This CDR3 contains 15 residues. Germline V gene data show CDR1 as SGHAT and CDR2 as FQNNGV. With 1 base removed from V and 1 base from J, the gap between germline ends came to 11 bases. CDR3 region: CASSLAGGLSYEQYF. The CDR3 DNA sequence: TGTGCCAGCAGCTTAGCGGGCGGGTTATCCTACGAGCAGTACTTC.

Turning to this clone: Other DNA sequences from this sample encode an identical CDR3 as well. This chain's CDR3 is CASSSGLGETQYF. The CDR3 DNA follows: TGTGCCAGCAGCTCGGGACTGGGAGAGACCCAGTACTTC. The chain links TRBV7-9 to TRBJ2-5; a weak D match, TRBD2 (6 bases). CDR1 SEHNR and CDR2 FQNEAQ come from the germline V gene (reference sequence). V was cut by 4 bases and J by 4 bases, with 10 bases left in between. CDR3 size: 13 residues.

V and J are TRBV5-1 and TRBJ2-3; D may be TRBD2 (5 bases). The CDR3 is 12 residues long. V dropped 4 bases and J dropped 8 bases, with 11 bases sitting between them. CDR1 SGHRS and CDR2 YFSETQ come from the germline V gene. This chain's CDR3 is CASSRLEGTQYF. In DNA form, the CDR3 reads TGCGCCAGCAGCCGATTAGAGGGTACGCAGTATTTT. Supplemented by reference TRBV5-1 and TRBJ2-3, the full variable domain reads KAGVTQTPRYLIKTRGQQVTLSCSPISGHRSVSWYQQTPGQGLQFLFEYFSETQRNKGNFPGRFSGRQFSNSRSEMNVSTLELGDSALYLCASSRLEGTQYFGPGTRLTVL.

This sequence joins TRBV3-1 (or the pseudogene TRBV3-2) and TRBJ1-2; 9 bases are shared with TRBD1. Germline assignment: CDR1 LGHDT and CDR2 YNNKEL (reference sequence). Trimming at V came to 0 bases and at J to 4 bases, leaving 6 bases not matched to a gene. There are 16 residues in the CDR3. The CDR3 sequence is CASSQDTGQGPYGYTF. The CDR3 DNA sequence: TGTGCCAGCAGCCAAGATACGGGACAGGGACCCTATGGCTACACCTTC.

The rearrangement uses TRBV9 and TRBJ2-3; 9 positions agree with TRBD1. J lost 2 bases, V lost 3 bases, and 7 bases had no gene match. This CDR3 has 16 residues. Looked up from germline, CDR1 is SGDLS and CDR2 is YYNGEE. The CDR3 DNA follows: TGTGCCAGCAGCGCAAACCGGGACAGGGTCACAGATACGCAGTATTTT. This gives the protein CASSANRDRVTDTQYF.

The V gene is TRBV13, the J gene TRBJ1-2, with 8 positions matching TRBD1. V shed 1 base, J shed 5 bases, and the junction held 6 bases outside the gene matches. Germline V gene lookup returns CDR1 PRHDT and CDR2 FYEKMQ (reference sequence). This CDR3 has 15 residues. DNA for the CDR3: TGTGCCAGCAGCTTAGTGCGACAGGGGACTTATGGCTACACCTTC. This gives the protein CASSLVRQGTYGYTF.

The chain links TRBV16 to TRBJ1-2; a possible D gene is TRBD1 (6 bases). Germline CDR1 is KGHSY and CDR2 is FQNENV. V was shortened by 0 bases and J by 4 bases, with 15 bases between the two germline ends. The CDR3 contains 16 residues. The CDR3 is CASSQSMGRTVYGYTF. The CDR3 coding sequence is TGTGCCAGCAGCCAATCTATGGGCAGGACAGTCTATGGCTACACCTTC.

The rearrangement joins TRBV7-9 to TRBJ1-2, with D uncertain. Trimming cost V 6 bases and J 4 bases, with 6 bases left between them. CDR3 length: 11 amino acids. Germline CDR1 and CDR2: SEHNR and FQNEAQ (reference sequence). The CDR3 DNA sequence: TGTGCCAGCAGTGACTTCTATGGCTACACCTTC. Encoded protein: CASSDFYGYTF.

CDR3 region: CASSLAGVYNEQFF. In nucleotides, the CDR3 is TGTGCCAGCAGTTTAGCGGGAGTTTACAATGAGCAGTTCTTC. J is TRBJ2-1 and V is TRBV27; 7 nucleotides match TRBD2. The V gene's germline CDR1 is MNHEY and CDR2 SMNVEV (reference sequence). J gave up 4 bases and V 2 bases, and 2 bases lay outside the gene matches. The CDR3 covers 14 residues.